A single sample gave rise to the 23 T cell receptor beta chains below, sequenced in a study of T cells after yellow fever vaccination. TCRdb re-derived calls from the 5' RACE reads in MiXCR, one entry per CDR3 protein. The sample yields a few hundred thousand distinct CDR3 sequences, 2.5% to 3.5% seen once. The sample in question was CD4+ T cells sorted from PBMCs, obtained 10 days after the yellow fever booster vaccination. Receptors originate from a man aged 18 to 30 who received the YFV17D yellow fever vaccine.

V and J are TRBV24-1 and TRBJ2-3; perhaps TRBD1 as D (7 bases). V gave up 9 bases and J gave up 2 bases, with 17 bases separating them. This CDR3 is 15 amino acids long. Germline V lookup: CDR1 KGHDR, CDR2 SFDVKD. In nucleotides, the CDR3 is TGTGCCACCGGCAACGCGGGACAGAACACAGATACGCAGTATTTT. It codes for CATGNAGQNTDTQYF.

In its sample, this clonotype was seen a few times. The rearrangement links TRBV4-1 to TRBJ1-1; D ambiguous. Germline lookup yields CDR1 MGHRA and CDR2 YSYEKL. The CDR3 spans 15 residues. The V gene lost 4 bases and the J gene lost 0 bases, with 12 bases spanning the gap. In nucleotides, the CDR3 is TGCGCCAGCAGCCGCGAAAAGACACTGAACACTGAAGCTTTCTTT. Protein: CASSREKTLNTEAFF.

In this sample, this clonotype turned up many times. The rearrangement uses TRBV7-2 and TRBJ2-1; 12 bases are a match to TRBD2. Germline V lookup: CDR1 SGHTA, CDR2 FQGNSA. This CDR3 comprises 15 residues. V dropped 4 bases and J dropped 6; count of bases not matched to a gene: 4. Written as DNA, the CDR3 is TGTGCCAGCAGCTGGACTAGCGGGGTGTCCAATGAGCAGTTCTTC. Encoded protein: CASSWTSGVSNEQFF.

This clonotype showed up many times. This chain connects TRBV7-2 to TRBJ2-2; maybe TRBD2 (5 bases). The CDR3 covers 14 residues. The V gene's germline CDR1 is SGHTA and CDR2 FQGNSA. Trimming took 4 bases from V and 6 from J, leaving 12 bases between them. In DNA form, the CDR3 reads TGTGCCAGCAGCTCCCCGCCCGGGGCCGGGGAGCTGTTTTTT. This encodes CASSSPPGAGELFF.

The table lists this clonotype with many counts. V gene TRBV7-9 combines with J gene TRBJ1-6; D is possibly TRBD1 (6 bases). CDR1 is SEHNR and CDR2 is FQNEAQ in the germline V gene (reference sequence). V was trimmed by 5 bases and J by 16 bases, leaving 12 bases between them. This CDR3 comprises 11 residues. CDR3 coding DNA: TGTGCCAGCAGCGCCGGACAGTTTCTCCACTTT. Protein product: CASSAGQFLHF.

This clonotype occurred many times. The chain links TRBV3-1 to TRBJ1-1; perhaps TRBD1 as D (6 bases). Germline V CDR1 and CDR2: LGHDT, YNNKEL (reference sequence). The CDR3 is 13 residues long. The V end was cut by 4 bases, the J end by 7 bases, with 13 bases between. For the CDR3, the DNA is TGTGCCAGCAGCCCTCGGGAGGACAGTGAAGCTTTCTTT. Amino acids: CASSPREDSEAFF.

The rearrangement joins TRBV7-2 to TRBJ2-1; TRBD2 matches at 7 bases. This CDR3 comprises 16 residues. Germline CDR1 and CDR2: SGHTA and FQGNSA. With 5 bases clipped from V and 3 bases from J, the junction kept 10 bases outside the gene matches. The chain's CDR3 is CASSPRTSEGYNEQFF. The CDR3 DNA is TGTGCCAGCAGCCCCAGAACTAGCGAGGGCTACAATGAGCAGTTCTTC.

This clonotype was counted ten times or more. The J gene is TRBJ2-3, the V gene TRBV5-1; maybe TRBD2 (5 bases). Germline V gene sequence: CDR1 SGHRS, CDR2 YFSETQ. V was trimmed by 2 bases and J by 0 bases, leaving 13 bases between them. The CDR3 covers 16 residues. CDR3 coding DNA: TGCGCCAGCAGCTTCGCCCTACTAGAGAGCACAGATACGCAGTATTTT. Translation: CASSFALLESTDTQYF.

This clonotype has ten or more counts. The V call is TRBV28, the J call TRBJ2-4; D is possibly TRBD2 (7 bases). Trimming pared 2 bases from V and 3 bases from J, leaving 11 bases between. In germline, CDR1 is MDHEN, CDR2 SYDVKM. The CDR3 totals 15 residues. The CDR3 DNA reads as TGTGCCAGCAGTTTAGGGCGGGGGCGCAAAAACATTCAGTACTTC. It codes for CASSLGRGRKNIQYF.

The chain joins TRBV28 to TRBJ1-1; perhaps TRBD1 as D (5 bases). Germline CDR1 MDHEN, CDR2 SYDVKM. V lost 4 bases and J lost 2, with 17 bases in between. The CDR3 loop spans 16 amino acids. CDR3 DNA: TGTGCCAGCAGTTCCCCTCGGGGCATCTCAAACACTGAAGCTTTCTTT. It encodes CASSSPRGISNTEAFF.

This clonotype was detected many times. This chain links TRBV7-2 with TRBJ1-5; a weak D match, TRBD1 (6 bases). CDR3 length equals 13 residues. Germline CDR1 is SGHTA and CDR2 is FQGNSA. The V and J ends lost 3 bases and 7 bases respectively, with 10 bases between them. The CDR3 spells CASSFGGAQPQHF. In DNA form, the CDR3 reads TGTGCCAGCAGCTTTGGGGGCGCGCAGCCCCAGCATTTT.

This clonotype was observed many times. The rearrangement links TRBV7-2 to TRBJ2-5; D is unclear. Per germline, CDR1 SGHTA and CDR2 FQGNSA. The CDR3 runs 14 residues. Trimming left V 6 bases short and J 1 base short, with 12 bases between. CDR3 sequence: CASRSTHTQETQYF. The CDR3 DNA sequence: TGTGCCAGCAGGTCGACACATACCCAAGAGACCCAGTACTTC. Full variable domain (rest looked up from reference TRBV7-2 and TRBJ2-5): GAGVSQSPSNKVTEKGKDVELRCDPISGHTALYWYRQSLGQGLEFLIYFQGNSAPDKSGLPSDRFSAERTGGSVSTLTIQRTQQEDSAVYLCASRSTHTQETQYFGPGTRLLVL.

At least ten counts were recorded for this clonotype. J is TRBJ1-1 and V is TRBV12-3 or TRBV12-4; D unresolved. Trimming left V 3 bases short and J 1 base short, with 15 bases between. The CDR3 is 16 amino acids. The CDR3 here is CASSLGFALGNTEAFF. The CDR3 region has the DNA TGTGCCAGCAGTTTGGGCTTTGCCCTAGGGAACACTGAAGCTTTCTTT.

The chain employs TRBV28 and TRBJ2-7; 11 bases map to TRBD1. Germline V CDR1 and CDR2: MDHEN, SYDVKM. V was clipped by 3 bases and J by 6 bases; unmatched bases: 4. The CDR3 is 14 amino acids. The CDR3 loop reads CASSFRTGGGEQYV. The CDR3 DNA reads TGTGCCAGCAGTTTCCGGACAGGGGGCGGCGAGCAGTACGTC.

This clonotype was counted ten times or more. This chain's CDR3 is CASSLDGGYSPLHF. Written as DNA, the CDR3 is TGTGCCAGCAGTTTAGACGGGGGCTATTCACCCCTCCACTTT. The J gene is TRBJ1-6, the V gene TRBV12-3 or TRBV12-4, with D possibly TRBD1 on 6 matching bases. The CDR3 contains 14 residues. Trimming left V 1 base short and J 8 bases short, with 9 bases between.

This clonotype showed up many times. This chain uses TRBV6-5 with TRBJ2-1, with a tentative D call TRBD2 (5 bases). The germline gives CDR1 MNHEY, CDR2 SVGAGI. The CDR3 consists of 16 residues. The V end was cut by 2 bases, the J end by 2 bases, with 13 bases between. CDR3 nucleotides: TGTGCCAGCAGTTACCGACTAACAGATCCCTACAATGAGCAGTTCTTC. It yields the protein CASSYRLTDPYNEQFF.

This chain links TRBV18 with TRBJ2-1; tentative D call: TRBD2 (6 bases). The CDR3 is made up of 15 amino acids. Trimming removed 3 bases at V and 1 base at J, with 10 bases between. Germline CDR1 reads KGHSH; CDR2 reads LQKENI. In nucleotides, the CDR3 is TGTGCCAGCTCACCCGGGCGGGATTCCTACAATGAGCAGTTCTTC. Protein: CASSPGRDSYNEQFF.

This clonotype appeared a few times. The chain carries TRBV6-4 and TRBJ2-2; 8 bases match TRBD1. There are 14 residues in the CDR3. Germline values: CDR1 MRHNA, CDR2 SNTAGT. V lost 3 bases to trimming and J lost 3 bases; unmatched junction nucleotides: 0. CDR3: CASSEDRDTGELFF. The CDR3 nucleotides are TGTGCCAGCAGTGAGGACAGGGACACCGGGGAGCTGTTTTTT.

The sample holds a few counts of this clonotype. The genes are TRBV4-2 and TRBJ2-4; D uncertain. V lost 2 bases to trimming and J lost 1 base, with 9 bases between them. CDR1 is LGHNA, CDR2 YNFKEQ, per germline. This CDR3 region has 15 residues. CDR3 coding DNA: TGTGCCAGCAGCCAAATGCAGGAGGCCAAAAACATTCAGTACTTC. Protein product: CASSQMQEAKNIQYF.

This clonotype appeared a few times. V usage is TRBV10-3 and J usage is TRBJ1-5, with a tentative D call TRBD1 (5 bases). The CDR3 covers 15 residues. V was trimmed by 3 bases and J by 3 bases, leaving 12 bases between them. Germline V gives CDR1 ENHRY, CDR2 SYGVKD. The CDR3, as DNA: TGTGCCATCAGTGACCAGGGAGGTCACAATCAGCCCCAGCATTTT. Translated: CAISDQGGHNQPQHF.

This clonotype was detected many times. This chain joins TRBV5-1 and TRBJ2-1; tentatively, D is TRBD1 (5 bases). CDR1 and CDR2 from the germline V gene are SGHRS and YFSETQ. Trimming pared 2 bases from V and 4 bases from J, leaving 10 bases between. The CDR3 extends over 14 amino acids. CDR3 DNA: TGCGCCAGCAGCTTAGGGGCCCGTTACAATGAGCAGTTCTTC. It yields the protein CASSLGARYNEQFF.

The rearrangement joins TRBV15 to TRBJ2-7; the D gene is possibly TRBD1 (5 bases). Germline V CDR1 and CDR2: LNHNV, YYDKDF (reference sequence). This CDR3 contains 16 residues. V lost 0 bases and J 3 bases, leaving 15 bases between the germline ends. For the CDR3, the DNA is TGTGCCACCAGCAGAGACGAGTTTGGGGCAGACTACGAGCAGTACTTC. It yields the protein CATSRDEFGADYEQYF.

In this sample, this clonotype turned up many times. The chain recombines TRBV6-2 or TRBV6-3 with TRBJ2-3; D uncertain. In germline, CDR1 is MNHEY, CDR2 SVGEGT. The CDR3 is 15 residues long. The germline V and J ends were trimmed by 6 bases and 0 bases, with 13 bases remaining between them. The CDR3 sequence: CASSPVSPSTDTQYF. The CDR3 DNA reads as TGTGCCAGCAGCCCTGTAAGTCCAAGCACAGATACGCAGTATTTT.